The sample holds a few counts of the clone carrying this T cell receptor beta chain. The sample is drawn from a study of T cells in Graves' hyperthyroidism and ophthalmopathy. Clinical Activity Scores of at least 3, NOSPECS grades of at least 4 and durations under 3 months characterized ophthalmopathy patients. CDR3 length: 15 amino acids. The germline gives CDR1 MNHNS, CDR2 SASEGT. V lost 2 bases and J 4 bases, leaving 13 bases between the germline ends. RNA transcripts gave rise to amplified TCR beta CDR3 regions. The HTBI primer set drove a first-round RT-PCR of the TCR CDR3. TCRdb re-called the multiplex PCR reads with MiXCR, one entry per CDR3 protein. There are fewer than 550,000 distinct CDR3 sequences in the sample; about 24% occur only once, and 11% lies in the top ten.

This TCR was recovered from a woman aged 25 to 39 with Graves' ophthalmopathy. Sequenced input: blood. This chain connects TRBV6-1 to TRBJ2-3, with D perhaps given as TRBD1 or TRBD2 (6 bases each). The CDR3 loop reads CASSESSGGPDTQYF. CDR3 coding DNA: TGTGCCAGCAGTGAATCCAGTGGGGGGCCAGATACGCAGTATTTT.